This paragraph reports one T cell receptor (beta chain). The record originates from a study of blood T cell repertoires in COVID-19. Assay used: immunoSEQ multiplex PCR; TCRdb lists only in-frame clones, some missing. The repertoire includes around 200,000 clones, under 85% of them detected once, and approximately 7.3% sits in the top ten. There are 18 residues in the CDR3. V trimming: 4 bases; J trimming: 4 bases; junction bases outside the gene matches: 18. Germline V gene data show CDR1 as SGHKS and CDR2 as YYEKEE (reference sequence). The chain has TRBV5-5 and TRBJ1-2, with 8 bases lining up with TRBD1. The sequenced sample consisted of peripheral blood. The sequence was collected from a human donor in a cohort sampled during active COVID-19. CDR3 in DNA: TGTGCCAGCAGCACCGAAGAGGGGACAGGAGGGCTTGGCTATGGCTACACCTTC. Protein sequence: CASSTEEGTGGLGYGYTF.